This TCR beta chain came from a study of post-analysis software for immune sequencing data. In its sample, this clonotype was seen a few times. Unique molecular identifiers tagged the TCR beta cDNA libraries. TCRdb analysed the PCR reads with MiXCR anew, one entry per CDR3 protein. The sample has roughly 700,000 distinct CDR3 sequences; less than 35% are singletons. The specimen was blood. The clonotype comes from a girl aged 10-17 years with multiple sclerosis.

CDR3 bases: TGCAGCGTTCGAGGCCTCTCCGACGGATGGGTAAATGGCTACACCTTC. This sequence encodes CSVRGLSDGWVNGYTF. This sequence joins TRBV29-1 and TRBJ1-2, with D hard to call. CDR3 length: 16 residues. Germline V CDR1 and CDR2: SQVTM, ANQGSEA. Trimming took off 5 bases at V and 6 bases at J, with 25 bases between the two ends.